Below, one TCR beta chain is given with its context. Its cognate antigen has yet to be identified. Within one base of it there is no much larger clone, and no base qualities were kept. RNA was extracted using the RNeasy kit, and roughly 0.45 to 1 microgram was reverse transcribed with random hexamers. The immunoSEQ multiplex PCR assay, which covers 54 Vbeta and 13 Jbeta segments, was used to amplify TCR beta CDR3 regions. PCR amplification bias was corrected using a synthetic template baseline for primer optimization and computational correction. The authors' pipeline ran thus. Reads were assigned to V, D and J genes according to IMGT and analyzed in immunoSEQ Analyzer, with only productive sequences retained. Clonality was calculated as one minus the Shannon entropy normalized by log2 of the number of productive unique sequences. For each patient and control, public and private clones were evaluated within the 100 most prevalent clones. Susac-specific clones were defined as absent from healthy and MS cohorts, some 1,000 published viral clones and other ImmuneACCESS disease sequences. TCRdb redid the processing of the public reads, applying fastp at Q25 and MiXCR, and retained in-frame beta chains. Entries that share a CDR3 protein sequence are merged under the most common genes and DNA. TCRdb's processing, not the authors', yielded these V and J calls. The sample data list approximately 150,000 distinct CDR3 sequences, and over 80% of these were observed just once. The ten largest clonotypes hold around 0.51% of the sample.

The source of the sample is a study of CD8 T cells in Susac syndrome (dated by TCRdb to between 2018 and 2021). The study in broad terms: Repertoire sequencing was used to test whether CD8+ T cell activation and differentiation in Susac syndrome was antigen driven. The clonality of the CD8+ T cell repertoire was compared across approximately 11 healthy donors, around 14 Susac syndrome patients and 15 multiple sclerosis patients. Results and caveats for the whole study, not just this receptor: The study acknowledged that relatively few individuals were included in the TCR sequencing and HLA analysis.

V loses 4 bases, J loses 3 bases, and the germline ends lie 18 bases apart. Taken from cysteine to phenylalanine, the CDR3 has 16 residues. Left in the record is the CDR3 DNA by itself, 48 bases read in frame from the first base. CDR1 and CDR2 (ENHRY, SYGVKD) derive from the germline V gene. Peripheral blood CD8+ and CD4+ T cells from healthy donors, Susac syndrome patients and multiple sclerosis patients were profiled by high-throughput TCR beta sequencing. Multiple sclerosis controls were treatment-naive patients with stable or active relapsing-remitting disease fulfilling revised McDonald criteria. Bulk CD8+ and CD4+ T cells were purified by magnetic negative isolation, while CD8+ TEMRA cells were enriched using FACS. Blood was drawn into EDTA tubes, processed within 24 hours, and PBMCs were isolated by density gradient centrifugation. PBMCs intended for TCR sequencing were cryopreserved in liquid nitrogen and were subsequently thawed in a 37 degrees C water bath. Purity of sorted or isolated CD4+, CD8+ and CD8+ TEMRA cells was at least 90%.

The chain is encoded by TRBV10-3 joined to TRBJ1-2, with the D gene not confidently named. The sample taken for sequencing was CD8+ T cells from PBMCs. The source of this sequence is a human donor with multiple sclerosis. The sequence in DNA is TGTGCCATCAGTGTGTACCGGGCCCTAACCGACTATGGCTACACCTTC. Its translation reads: CAISVYRALTDYGYTF.